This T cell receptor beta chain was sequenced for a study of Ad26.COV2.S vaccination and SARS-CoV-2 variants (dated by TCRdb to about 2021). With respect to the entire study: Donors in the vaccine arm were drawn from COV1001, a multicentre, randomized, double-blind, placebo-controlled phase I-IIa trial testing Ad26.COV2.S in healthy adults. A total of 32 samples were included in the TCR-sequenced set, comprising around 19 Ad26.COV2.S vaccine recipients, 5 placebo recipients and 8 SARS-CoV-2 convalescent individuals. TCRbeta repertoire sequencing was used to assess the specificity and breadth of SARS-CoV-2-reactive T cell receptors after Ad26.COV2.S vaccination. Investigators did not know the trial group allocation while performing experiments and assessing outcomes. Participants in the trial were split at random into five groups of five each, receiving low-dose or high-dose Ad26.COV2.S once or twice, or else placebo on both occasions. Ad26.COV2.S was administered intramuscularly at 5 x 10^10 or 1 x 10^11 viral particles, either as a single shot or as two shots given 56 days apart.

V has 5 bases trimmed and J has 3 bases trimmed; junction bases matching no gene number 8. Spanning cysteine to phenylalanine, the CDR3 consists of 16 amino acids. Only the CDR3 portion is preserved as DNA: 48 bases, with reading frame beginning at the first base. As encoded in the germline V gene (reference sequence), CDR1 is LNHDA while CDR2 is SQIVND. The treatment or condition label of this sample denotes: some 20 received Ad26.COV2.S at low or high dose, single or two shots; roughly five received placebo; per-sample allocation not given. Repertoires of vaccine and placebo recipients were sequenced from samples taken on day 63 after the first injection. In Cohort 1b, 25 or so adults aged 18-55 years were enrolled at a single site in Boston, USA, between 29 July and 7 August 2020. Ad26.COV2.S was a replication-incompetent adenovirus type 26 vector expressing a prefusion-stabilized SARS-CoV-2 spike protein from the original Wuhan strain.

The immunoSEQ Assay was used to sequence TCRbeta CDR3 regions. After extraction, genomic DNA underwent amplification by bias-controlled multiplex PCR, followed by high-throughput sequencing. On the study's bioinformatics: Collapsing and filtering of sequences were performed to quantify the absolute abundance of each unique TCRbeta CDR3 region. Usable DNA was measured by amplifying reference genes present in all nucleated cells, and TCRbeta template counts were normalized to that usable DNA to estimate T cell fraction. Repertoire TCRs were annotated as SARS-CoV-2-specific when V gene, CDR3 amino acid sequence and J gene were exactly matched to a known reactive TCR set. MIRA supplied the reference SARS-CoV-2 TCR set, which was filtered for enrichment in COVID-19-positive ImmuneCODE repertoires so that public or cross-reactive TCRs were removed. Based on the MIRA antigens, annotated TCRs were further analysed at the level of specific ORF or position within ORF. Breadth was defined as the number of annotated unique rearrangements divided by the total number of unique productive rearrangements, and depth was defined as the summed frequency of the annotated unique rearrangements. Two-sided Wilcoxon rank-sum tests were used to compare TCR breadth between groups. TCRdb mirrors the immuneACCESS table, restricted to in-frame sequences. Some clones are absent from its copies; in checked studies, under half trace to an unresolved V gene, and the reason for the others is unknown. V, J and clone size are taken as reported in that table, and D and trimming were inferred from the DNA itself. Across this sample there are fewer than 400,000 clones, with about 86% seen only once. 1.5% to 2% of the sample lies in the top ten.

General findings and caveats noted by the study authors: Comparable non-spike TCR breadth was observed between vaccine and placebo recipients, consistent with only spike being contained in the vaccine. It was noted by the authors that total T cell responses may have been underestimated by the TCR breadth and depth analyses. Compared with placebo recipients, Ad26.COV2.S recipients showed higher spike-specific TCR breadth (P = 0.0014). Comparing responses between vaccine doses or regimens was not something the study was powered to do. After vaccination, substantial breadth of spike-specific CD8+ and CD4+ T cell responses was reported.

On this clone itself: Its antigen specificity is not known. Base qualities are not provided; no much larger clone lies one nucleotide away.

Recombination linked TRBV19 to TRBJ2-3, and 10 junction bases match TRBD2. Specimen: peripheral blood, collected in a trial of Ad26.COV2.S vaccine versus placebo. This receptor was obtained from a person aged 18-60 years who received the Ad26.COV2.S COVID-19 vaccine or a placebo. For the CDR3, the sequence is CASSLGGLATTDTQYF. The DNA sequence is TGTGCCAGTAGTTTGGGGGGACTAGCGACGACAGATACGCAGTATTTT.